This T cell receptor beta chain was recorded in a study of blood T cell repertoires in COVID-19. Produced via immunoSEQ multiplex PCR; TCRdb's table is partial and in-frame only. Of around 120,000 clones listed, around 87% are singletons. The CDR3 runs to 16 residues. CDR1 and CDR2 from the germline V gene are SGHKS and YYEKEE (reference sequence). Germline trimming cut 0 bases from V and 3 bases from J; bases unmatched to any gene: 9. The source material was peripheral blood. The gene calls are TRBV5-5 and TRBJ2-7; 7 bases line up with TRBD1. This TCR derives from a woman aged 70-85 years with acute or convalescent COVID-19. CDR3 nucleotide sequence: TGTGCCAGCAGCTTGGCTGGAGTTTACAGGGGCTACGAGCAGTACTTC. Amino acid sequence: CASSLAGVYRGYEQYF.